The 18 T cell receptor beta chains reported below all come from one sample, sequenced in a study of patients and donors after allogeneic stem cell transplantation. TCRdb re-analysed the RT-PCR reads in MiXCR, keeping a single row per CDR3 protein. Here the sample spans about a million distinct CDR3 sequences, over 15% being singletons. The sequencing sample was made of blood, either unsorted or a sorted T cell fraction (not recorded which). The source of these receptors is a human donor who was either an allogeneic HSCT recipient or a stem cell or donor lymphocyte infusion donor (not recorded which). It is not recorded whose cells these are; they may come from a transplant donor.

This clonotype was recorded a few times. The chain links TRBV10-3 to TRBJ2-3, with TRBD2 identical over 11 bases. The germline V gene encodes CDR1 ENHRY and CDR2 SYGVKD. The CDR3 totals 17 residues. V lost 8 bases and J lost 0; bases outside the gene matches: 10. The CDR3 is CAISGLAGGLSTDTQYF. The DNA of the CDR3 is TGTGCCATCTCGGGTCTAGCGGGAGGCCTTAGCACAGATACGCAGTATTTT.

This clonotype was counted a few times. CDR3 amino acids: CASSQAGTGDSTDTQYF. The CDR3 DNA reads as TGCGCCAGCAGCCAAGCCGGGACAGGGGATAGCACAGATACGCAGTATTTT. V gene TRBV4-3 combines with J gene TRBJ2-3; 10 bases agree with TRBD1. V shed 1 base, J shed 0 bases, and the junction held 4 bases outside the gene matches. Germline V CDR1 and CDR2: LGHNA, YSLEER. CDR3 length equals 17 residues.

The chain joins TRBV4-1 to TRBJ2-1, with 10 bases matching TRBD2. The CDR3 sequence is 16 residues long. The germline gives CDR1 MGHRA, CDR2 YSYEKL. With V trimmed by 3 bases and J by 4 bases, 6 bases remained unmatched. Here the CDR3 reads CASSQVASGSYNEQFF. The CDR3 DNA reads TGCGCCAGCAGCCAGGTGGCTAGCGGGAGTTACAATGAGCAGTTCTTC.

There are a few counts of this clonotype. V gene TRBV15 combines with J gene TRBJ2-7; a possible D gene is TRBD2 (6 bases). Germline CDR1 is LNHNV and CDR2 is YYDKDF (reference sequence). V lost 0 bases, J lost 1 base, and 16 bases lay in between. This CDR3 has 17 amino acids. CDR3 loop: CATSRDTSPGESYEQYF. The CDR3 bases are TGTGCCACCAGCAGAGATACATCCCCGGGAGAGTCCTACGAGCAGTACTTC.

V gene TRBV5-1 combines with J gene TRBJ2-4, with 11 bases lining up with TRBD1. The trim removed 4 bases at V and 9 bases at J, leaving 6 bases unmatched. Germline-derived CDR1 and CDR2 are SGHRS and YFSETQ. The CDR3 totals 14 residues. The CDR3 sequence is CASSLGQGGSIQYF. The CDR3 coding sequence is TGCGCCAGCAGCCTGGGACAGGGGGGGAGCATTCAGTACTTC.

This clonotype has only a few counts. J is TRBJ1-2 and V is TRBV7-2; D is ambiguous. Germline V gene data show CDR1 as SGHTA and CDR2 as FQGNSA. The V gene lost 4 bases and the J gene lost 4 bases, with 10 bases spanning the gap. CDR3 length equals 13 residues. CDR3 DNA: TGTGCCAGCAGCTCTCGGACGGCCTATGGCTACACCTTC. Translating it yields CASSSRTAYGYTF.

There are many counts of this clonotype. This rearrangement joins TRBV12-3 or TRBV12-4 to TRBJ1-5; D remains ambiguous. This CDR3 contains 14 residues. V dropped 0 bases and J dropped 5 bases, with 8 bases sitting between them. CDR3 nucleotides: TGTGCCAGCAGTTTAGCGGCCAGAGATCAGCCCCAGCATTTT. Translating gives CASSLAARDQPQHF.

The genes are TRBV27 and TRBJ1-1, with D possibly TRBD1 on 5 matching bases. Germline V lookup: CDR1 MNHEY, CDR2 SMNVEV (reference sequence). Trimming left V 8 bases short and J 4 bases short, with 17 bases between. CDR3 length equals 14 residues. The CDR3 sequence: CASQQRGASTEAFF. Written as DNA, the CDR3 is TGTGCCAGCCAACAAAGGGGCGCGAGCACTGAAGCTTTCTTT.

The chain links TRBV9 to TRBJ1-4, with 8 nucleotides matching TRBD1. This CDR3 has 18 amino acids. V shed 2 bases and J 3 bases; nucleotides not matched to a gene: 12. Germline CDR1 is SGDLS and CDR2 is YYNGEE. The CDR3, as DNA: TGTGCCAGCAGCGTCGGGGCAGGGGGCCCTAAGGCTAATGAAAAACTGTTTTTT. Translated: CASSVGAGGPKANEKLFF. Together with reference TRBV9 and TRBJ1-4, the CDR3 gives the full variable domain: DSGVTQTPKHLITATGQRVTLRCSPRSGDLSVYWYQQSLDQGLQFLIQYYNGEERAKGNILERFSAQQFPDLHSELNLSSLELGDSALYFCASSVGAGGPKANEKLFFGSGTQLSVL.

The V gene is TRBV7-2, the J gene TRBJ2-3; unclear D gene. Trimming cost V 5 bases and J 1 base, with 10 bases left between them. The CDR3 has 14 amino acids. Germline CDR1 SGHTA, CDR2 FQGNSA. The CDR3 sequence is CASSRSFGTDTQYF. CDR3 bases: TGTGCCAGCAGCCGATCTTTTGGCACAGATACGCAGTATTTT.

The J gene is TRBJ2-7, the V gene TRBV28; the D is unclear. Trimming removed 7 bases at V and 5 bases at J, with 15 bases between. This CDR3 has 13 amino acids. Germline CDR1 reads MDHEN; CDR2 reads SYDVKM. DNA for the CDR3: TGTGCCAGCAAGGGTGGGAATCGGAACGAGCAGTACTTC. Translation: CASKGGNRNEQYF.

This clonotype has just a few counts. The chain joins TRBV6-1 to TRBJ2-3, with 10 bases fitting TRBD1. Germline assignment: CDR1 MNHNS and CDR2 SASEGT. The trim removed 6 bases at V and 2 bases at J, leaving 5 bases unmatched. The CDR3 is 15 amino acids. The CDR3 loop is CASRGGQGNTDTQYF. The CDR3 DNA reads TGTGCCAGCAGGGGGGGACAGGGGAACACAGATACGCAGTATTTT.

This clonotype was recorded a few times. The V and J genes are TRBV7-2 and TRBJ1-6, with a weak D call TRBD1 (6 bases). From germline, CDR1 is SGHTA and CDR2 FQGNSA. There are 17 residues in the CDR3. V lost 2 bases, J lost 6 bases, and 17 bases lay in between. The CDR3 coding sequence is TGTGCCAGCAGCTTAACGGGGCCAGGGGCGGGTAATTCACCCCTCCACTTT. It translates to CASSLTGPGAGNSPLHF.

This rearrangement joins TRBV6-6 to TRBJ1-2; 7 bases are a match to TRBD1. CDR1 and CDR2 (germline): MNHNY, SVGAGI (reference sequence). J lost 8 bases, V lost 4 bases, and 7 bases had no gene match. The CDR3 extends over 13 amino acids. The CDR3 sequence is CASSSSTGQGYTF. In DNA, the CDR3 is TGTGCCAGCAGTTCGTCGACAGGGCAAGGCTACACCTTC.

This chain connects TRBV30 to TRBJ2-5; D is undetermined. From germline, CDR1 is GTSNPN and CDR2 SVGIG (reference sequence). Trimming stripped 0 bases from V and 10 bases from J, with 21 bases between. This CDR3 contains 15 residues. CDR3 in DNA: TGTGCCTGGAGTGTAGGTAGTCGCGACGCTGGCTTCCAGTACTTC. Its translation: CAWSVGSRDAGFQYF.

This clonotype was found many times. This chain links TRBV12-3 or TRBV12-4 with TRBJ1-1; 8 bases map to TRBD1. This CDR3 region has 14 residues. With V trimmed by 6 bases and J by 0 bases, 3 bases remained unmatched. Written as DNA, the CDR3 is TGTGCCAGCAGGGGACAGGCGATGAACACTGAAGCTTTCTTT. It yields the protein CASRGQAMNTEAFF.

CDR3 bases: TGCGCCAGCAGCTTAGGTACCGAGTTGGTACGCCCCAACTATGGCTACACCTTC. It codes for CASSLGTELVRPNYGYTF. The V gene is TRBV5-1, the J gene TRBJ1-2; D remains ambiguous. The germline gives CDR1 SGHRS, CDR2 YFSETQ. Trimming pared 2 bases from V and 2 bases from J, leaving 22 bases between. The CDR3 has 18 residues. Full variable domain (outside the CDR3, taken from reference TRBV5-1 and TRBJ1-2): KAGVTQTPRYLIKTRGQQVTLSCSPISGHRSVSWYQQTPGQGLQFLFEYFSETQRNKGNFPGRFSGRQFSNSRSEMNVSTLELGDSALYLCASSLGTELVRPNYGYTFGSGTRLTVV.

The chain carries TRBV24-1 and TRBJ2-2; TRBD2 agrees at 11 bases. The length of the CDR3 is 17 residues. The germline CDR1 and CDR2 sequences are KGHDR and SFDVKD. V was pared by 4 bases and J by 2 bases, with 5 bases of the junction left unmatched. The CDR3 region has the DNA TGTGCCACCAGTGACTCGACTAGCGGGACAAACACCGGGGAGCTGTTTTTT. Amino acids: CATSDSTSGTNTGELFF.